Sequencing of this T cell receptor (beta chain) was carried out in a study of somatic mutations in cytotoxic T cells in rheumatoid arthritis. Study-level points and caveats: Nobody adjusted the slight TRBV07 underrepresentation in rheumatoid arthritis patients for multiple comparisons. Of approximately 70 patients, 8 or 9 had a largest CD8+ clone that exceeded 20% of CD8+ cells. For patients with rheumatoid arthritis, CD8+ clonality went up with age, while healthy controls showed no such change.

TCRdb's copy holds only in-frame clones and misses some; the assay was immunoSEQ multiplex PCR. Seen here are approximately 12,000 clones, nearly 80% observed once, and the top ten hold roughly an eighth. Concerning this clone: Its target is unknown.

The length of the CDR3 is 15 residues. CDR1 and CDR2 (germline): SGHVS, FNYEAQ. Trimming removed 1 base from V and 8 bases from J; junction bases left unmatched: 7. Positively selected by magnetic beads, CD4+ and CD8+ cells were purity-checked by flow cytometry. Material for sequencing was CD8+ T cells sorted from blood. The receptor's source is a man aged 45-65 years in good health. The chain recombines TRBV7-6 with TRBJ1-4, with 7 bases matching TRBD1. The CDR3 protein is CASSLEEGAQEKLFF. In DNA, the CDR3 is TGTGCCAGCAGCTTAGAAGAGGGGGCGCAGGAAAAACTGTTTTTT.